This T cell receptor (beta chain) appears in the sequencing data of a study of blood T cells in healthy people across ages. The authors ran a second PCR of roughly 6 to 11 cycles using a sample-barcoded 5' primer and a J-beta primer mix. TCRdb reprocessed the 5' RACE reads with MiXCR, giving one entry per CDR3 protein. The sample carries 1.5 million to 2 million distinct CDR3 sequences, just under 50% recorded once. CDR1 is MNHNY, CDR2 SVGAGI, per germline (reference sequence). Trimming stripped 0 bases from V and 2 bases from J, with 15 bases between. The CDR3 spans 17 residues. In regard to this clonotype: Its antigen is not identified.

Whole-study results and caveats: Long-lived and aged donors differed, with more naive CD4+ cells and higher diversity in the long-lived.

This receptor was identified in a woman aged 40 to 55 in good health. Source material: blood. V is TRBV6-6 and J is TRBJ2-3, with D possibly matching TRBD2 (6 bases). The CDR3 DNA is TGTGCCAGCAGTTACTCGACCTGGGCGGGGCCCACAGATACGCAGTATTTT. Translated: CASSYSTWAGPTDTQYF.